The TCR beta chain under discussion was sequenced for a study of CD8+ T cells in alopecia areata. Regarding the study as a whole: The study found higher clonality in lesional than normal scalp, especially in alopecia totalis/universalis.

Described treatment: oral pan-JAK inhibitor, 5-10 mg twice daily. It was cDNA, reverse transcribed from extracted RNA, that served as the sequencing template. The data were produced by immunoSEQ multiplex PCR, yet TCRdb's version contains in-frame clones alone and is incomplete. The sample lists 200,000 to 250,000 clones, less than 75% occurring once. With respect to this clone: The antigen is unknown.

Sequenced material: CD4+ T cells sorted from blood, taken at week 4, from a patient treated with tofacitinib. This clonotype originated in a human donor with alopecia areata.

This CDR3 reads CSGRQVPGGELFF. The CDR3 coding sequence is TGCAGCGGCCGACAGGTCCCGGGCGGGGAGCTGTTTTTT. The J gene is TRBJ2-2, the V gene TRBV29-1; D may be TRBD1 (6 bases). The V end was cut by 7 bases, the J end by 7 bases, with 16 bases between. The germline V gene encodes CDR1 SQVTM and CDR2 ANQGSEA. CDR3 length: 13 residues.